This entry lists 6 T cell receptor beta chains sequenced from one sample in a study of shared clonotypes between healthy human individuals. Sequencing used immunoSEQ multiplex PCR; TCRdb keeps in-frame clones, though not all of them. Of about 1,800,000 clones in the sample, approximately 94% are singletons; the top ten hold around 1%. Cells designated naive CD8 were CD45RO-negative and were positively selected for CCR7, with terminally differentiated effector memory CD45RA+ cells excluded. The specimen was naive CD8+ T cells sorted from blood. All receptors come from a man in his late teens or twenties in good health.

About this clone itself: The sample carries other DNA sequences with the same CDR3. This sequence joins TRBV9 and TRBJ2-3; D may correspond to TRBD1 or TRBD2 (5 bases each). V lost 2 bases, J lost 6 bases, and 7 bases lay in between. Germline-derived CDR1 and CDR2 are SGDLS and YYNGEE. There are 12 residues in the CDR3. The CDR3 here is CASSVGEDTQYF. The CDR3 region has the DNA TGTGCCAGCAGCGTGGGGGAGGATACGCAGTATTTT.

The rearrangement uses TRBV7-9 and TRBJ1-1; D unresolved. This CDR3 has 15 residues. Germline V lookup: CDR1 SEHNR, CDR2 FQNEAQ (reference sequence). Trimming cost V 5 bases and J 0 bases, with 13 bases left between them. The CDR3 bases are TGTGCCAGCAGCCCCGCGCGTTCCATGAACACTGAAGCTTTCTTT. Amino acids: CASSPARSMNTEAFF.

The chain employs TRBV7-6 and TRBJ2-7; maybe TRBD2 (5 bases). From germline, CDR1 is SGHVS and CDR2 FNYEAQ. V lost 2 bases and J lost 2, with 10 bases in between. The CDR3 is 14 residues long. CDR3: CASSLTAATYEQYF. In DNA form, the CDR3 reads TGTGCCAGCAGCTTAACAGCGGCCACCTACGAGCAGTACTTC. The full variable domain, rest sourced from reference TRBV7-6 and TRBJ2-7, is GAGVSQSPRYKVTKRGQDVALRCDPISGHVSLYWYRQALGQGPEFLTYFNYEAQQDKSGLPNDRFSAERPEGSISTLTIQRTEQRDSAMYRCASSLTAATYEQYFGPGTRLTVT.

The chain links TRBV19 to TRBJ2-7; D perhaps matches TRBD1 (5 bases). This CDR3 spans 14 amino acids. The germline V gene has CDR1 LNHDA and CDR2 SQIVND (reference sequence). The ends were cut back, 1 base at V and 5 bases at J, with 12 bases in the middle. The CDR3 sequence is CASSIVAGNHEQYF. In nucleotides, the CDR3 is TGTGCCAGTAGTATAGTGGCAGGGAACCACGAGCAGTACTTC.

CDR3 sequence (DNA): TGTGCCAGCAGTCCCGGGACTAGCGGGGGAATGTACGAGCAGTACTTC. It codes for CASSPGTSGGMYEQYF. The chain couples TRBV27 to TRBJ2-7, with 14 bases aligning to TRBD2. Germline CDR1 is MNHEY and CDR2 is SMNVEV (reference sequence). The V and J ends lost 5 bases and 4 bases, in that order; junction bases with no gene match: 7. The CDR3 runs 16 residues.

The chain has TRBV4-1 and TRBJ2-3; 9 bases align to TRBD1. Germline V gene sequence: CDR1 MGHRA, CDR2 YSYEKL. The V segment lost 1 base and the J segment 5 bases; nucleotides outside the gene matches: 10. This CDR3 contains 17 residues. The CDR3 region has the DNA TGCGCCAGCAGCCAAGCCCCCACAGGGGGCTTTGAAGATACGCAGTATTTT. It specifies CASSQAPTGGFEDTQYF.